Here is one T cell receptor beta chain with its context. Its antigen is unidentified. At the DNA level, this CDR3 is encoded by other sequences in the same sample as well. This record belongs to a study of shared clonotypes between healthy human individuals. General study findings and limits: Sampling used blood alone; tissue repertoires probably differ. Shared across a few donors were roughly 4.8% of the naive CD4 clonotypes.

Clones were read by immunoSEQ multiplex PCR, and TCRdb kept only the in-frame ones, dropping some. The sample includes about 1 million clones, about 75% of them seen just once. A split of CD4+ cells into CD45RA+ naive and CD45RA-negative memory subsets was performed. Germline V lookup: CDR1 LNHDA, CDR2 SQIVND (reference sequence). Between the trimmed V and J ends, which lost 1 base and 4 bases, there was a span of 8 bases. The CDR3 is made up of 14 amino acids. V is TRBV19 and J is TRBJ1-5; TRBD1 might be the D (5 bases). The TCR was taken from a man in his late teens or twenties in good health. Material: memory CD4+ T cells sorted from blood. Subset specified: CD45RA-negative fraction. CDR3 sequence (DNA): TGTGCCAGTAGTATAGGACAGTTTAATCAGCCCCAGCATTTT. Protein: CASSIGQFNQPQHF.